The 27 T cell receptor beta chains below come from one sample, sequenced in a study of cytomegalovirus exposure and HLA in healthy donors. PCR primers comprised 60 Vbeta and 13 Jbeta primers. Using immunoSEQ multiplex PCR, the repertoire was profiled, and TCRdb retains in-frame clones only, with some absent. The profile shows approximately 170,000 clones, roughly 77% of them singletons. Specimen: PBMCs. The receptors here all came from a woman in her twenties or thirties in good health and CMV-seropositive.

This clone was seen a few times. The CDR3 region is CASSPRTSGAYNEQFF. In nucleotides, the CDR3 is TGTGCCAGTAGTCCCCGGACTAGCGGAGCCTACAATGAGCAGTTCTTC. The chain couples TRBV19 to TRBJ2-1; TRBD2 agrees at 10 bases. CDR1 and CDR2 (germline): LNHDA, SQIVND (reference sequence). The CDR3 length is 16 residues. The V segment lost 5 bases and the J segment 2 bases; nucleotides outside the gene matches: 6.

The chain carries TRBV7-8 and TRBJ1-1; 9 positions match TRBD1. The V segment lost 0 bases and the J segment 5 bases; nucleotides outside the gene matches: 16. This CDR3 contains 19 residues. The germline V gene has CDR1 SGHVS and CDR2 FQNEAQ. For the CDR3, the DNA is TGTGCCAGCAGCTTAGCGGGGATCCCGGGACAGGGTGATGAGACTGAAGCTTTCTTT. Amino acid sequence: CASSLAGIPGQGDETEAFF. Combining the CDR3 with reference TRBV7-8 and TRBJ1-1 gives the whole variable domain GAGVSQSPRYKVAKRGQDVALRCDPISGHVSLFWYQQALGQGPEFLTYFQNEAQLDKSGLPSDRFFAERPEGSVSTLKIQRTQQEDSAVYLCASSLAGIPGQGDETEAFFGQGTRLTVV.

The chain couples TRBV6-5 to TRBJ2-5; 10 bases agree with TRBD1. The J call may not be correct, given that the DNA end is closer to TRBJ2-7. This CDR3 region has 14 residues. The germline V gene encodes CDR1 MNHEY and CDR2 SVGAGI. This chain's CDR3 is CASSYGTGDDEQYF. CDR3 in DNA: TGTGCCAGCAGTTACGGGACAGGGGACGACGAGCAGTACTTC.

The J gene is TRBJ2-5, the V gene TRBV7-6; TRBD2 matches at 14 bases. CDR3 length: 17 amino acids. Germline CDR1 reads SGHVS; CDR2 reads FNYEAQ. V was clipped by 3 bases and J by 1 base; unmatched bases: 4. The CDR3 sequence: CASSFGTSGSIQETQYF. In DNA, the CDR3 is TGTGCCAGCAGCTTTGGGACTAGCGGGAGTATCCAAGAGACCCAGTACTTC.

The chain combines TRBV2 with TRBJ2-7, with 9 bases aligning to TRBD1. This CDR3 contains 15 residues. Unmatched junction bases numbered 8, after V lost 3 bases and J lost 5 bases. Germline V gene sequence: CDR1 SNHLY, CDR2 FYNNEI. CDR3 protein: CASSEGQGPFDEQYF. The CDR3, as DNA: TGTGCCAGCAGTGAGGGACAGGGCCCGTTCGACGAGCAGTACTTC.

Concerning this clone itself: The same CDR3 can be traced to other DNA sequences in this sample. This chain uses TRBV19 with TRBJ1-1, with 8 positions matching TRBD1. J lost 5 bases, V lost 5 bases, and 4 bases had no gene match. The CDR3 runs 13 residues. The germline V gene encodes CDR1 LNHDA and CDR2 SQIVND (reference sequence). CDR3 region: CASSSDRGTEAFF. For the CDR3, the DNA is TGTGCCAGTAGTTCCGACAGGGGAACTGAAGCTTTCTTT.

This clone occurred a few times. This sequence joins TRBV5-1 and TRBJ1-1, with 7 nucleotides matching TRBD1. The V and J ends lost 3 bases and 0 bases, in that order; junction bases with no gene match: 8. This CDR3 spans 16 amino acids. CDR1 SGHRS and CDR2 YFSETQ come from the germline V gene. The CDR3, as DNA: TGCGCCAGCAGCTCATTTCCGGGACAGCTGAACACTGAAGCTTTCTTT. This sequence encodes CASSSFPGQLNTEAFF.

This clone occurred a few times. This chain joins TRBV6-5 and TRBJ2-3; D possibly corresponds to TRBD1 (5 bases). Germline-derived CDR1 and CDR2 are MNHEY and SVGAGI. CDR3 length: 14 amino acids. V was shortened by 5 bases and J by 2 bases, with 11 bases between the two germline ends. The CDR3 reads CASSAGHLTDTQYF. CDR3 in DNA: TGTGCCAGCAGTGCAGGACACCTCACAGATACGCAGTATTTT.

The chain recombines TRBV2 with TRBJ2-3; D uncertain. The CDR3 runs 16 residues. Germline CDR1 and CDR2: SNHLY and FYNNEI. V lost 2 bases to trimming and J lost 2 bases, with 14 bases between them. The CDR3 region has the DNA TGTGCCAGCAGTGAATCAACGGGTCGGCTCACAGATACGCAGTATTTT. This gives the protein CASSESTGRLTDTQYF.

The chain employs TRBV7-6 and TRBJ2-6; D is perhaps TRBD1 (5 bases). Trimming removed 1 base at V and 0 bases at J, with 10 bases between. Germline CDR1 reads SGHVS; CDR2 reads FNYEAQ. This CDR3 is 17 amino acids long. This CDR3 is CASSLGQTFSGANVLTF. CDR3 in DNA: TGTGCCAGCAGCTTAGGACAGACCTTCTCTGGGGCCAACGTCCTGACTTTC. Based on the CDR3 plus reference TRBV7-6 and TRBJ2-6, the full variable domain is GAGVSQSPRYKVTKRGQDVALRCDPISGHVSLYWYRQALGQGPEFLTYFNYEAQQDKSGLPNDRFSAERPEGSISTLTIQRTEQRDSAMYRCASSLGQTFSGANVLTFGAGSRLTVL.

The sample holds a few counts of this clone. Other DNA sequences in the sample encode the same CDR3. The chain recombines TRBV28 with TRBJ1-2; D unclear. The germline V gene has CDR1 MDHEN and CDR2 SYDVKM. This CDR3 is 12 amino acids long. V was trimmed by 5 bases and J by 3 bases, leaving 7 bases between them. CDR3 DNA: TGTGCCAGCAGTACGGGAGACTATGGCTACACCTTC. Translating gives CASSTGDYGYTF.

This clone was seen a handful of times. J is TRBJ1-1 and V is TRBV6-1, with 7 bases that match TRBD1. The germline V gene encodes CDR1 MNHNS and CDR2 SASEGT. The V gene end was trimmed by 5 bases and the J gene end by 0 bases; junction bases not matched to a gene: 0. This CDR3 is 13 amino acids long. The CDR3 DNA reads as TGTGCCAGCAGTCAGGGGGTGAACACTGAAGCTTTCTTT. Protein product: CASSQGVNTEAFF.

In this sample, this clone turned up a few times. The chain combines TRBV6-1 with TRBJ1-2, with a tentative D call TRBD1 (6 bases). V lost 7 bases and J 0 bases, leaving 12 bases between the germline ends. Per germline, CDR1 MNHNS and CDR2 SASEGT. The CDR3 extends over 14 amino acids. CDR3 sequence (DNA): TGTGCCAGCATCCCAGGGGCTTCTAACTATGGCTACACCTTC. Its protein is CASIPGASNYGYTF.

The chain has TRBV7-8 and TRBJ2-1; weak D call: TRBD2 (5 bases). Germline assignment: CDR1 SGHVS and CDR2 FQNEAQ. This CDR3 spans 16 amino acids. Trimming cost V 1 base and J 0 bases, with 10 bases left between them. CDR3 in DNA: TGTGCCAGCAGCTTAGGAGGGCCTAGCTCCTACAATGAGCAGTTCTTC. This translates into CASSLGGPSSYNEQFF.

The V gene is TRBV27, the J gene TRBJ2-1; D unresolved. The V and J ends lost 5 bases and 5 bases respectively, with 4 bases between them. The germline V gene encodes CDR1 MNHEY and CDR2 SMNVEV (reference sequence). The CDR3 extends over 11 amino acids. This chain's CDR3 is CASSADNEQFF. CDR3 in DNA: TGTGCCAGCAGTGCAGACAATGAGCAGTTCTTC.

The rearrangement uses TRBV11-2 and TRBJ2-1; 8 bases line up with TRBD2. Losses at the gene ends were 2 bases for V and 1 base for J; bases not matched to a gene: 7. CDR1 SGHAT and CDR2 FQNNGV come from the germline V gene. This CDR3 has 17 amino acids. CDR3 nucleotides: TGTGCCAGCAGCTTAACTCGGGCTAGCGGGTCCTACAATGAGCAGTTCTTC. Residues: CASSLTRASGSYNEQFF.

This chain links TRBV10-2 with TRBJ2-4; TRBD2 might be the D (7 bases). V lost 7 bases and J 1 base, leaving 17 bases between the germline ends. CDR1 and CDR2 (germline): WSHSY, SAAADI. The CDR3 consists of 16 residues. The CDR3 spells CASTHGGPRAKNIQYF. As DNA, the CDR3 is TGCGCCAGCACCCACGGGGGGCCTAGGGCCAAAAACATTCAGTACTTC.

This clone was observed once. This rearrangement joins TRBV25-1 to TRBJ2-7; the D gene is possibly TRBD2 (6 bases). The germline CDR1 and CDR2 sequences are MGHDK and SYGVNS. The V end was cut by 6 bases, the J end by 5 bases, with 11 bases between. The CDR3 contains 12 residues. DNA of the CDR3: TGTGCCAGCAGGGACTATTCCCACGAGCAGTACTTC. Translation: CASRDYSHEQYF.

V usage is TRBV27 and J usage is TRBJ2-7, with D unclear. V was shortened by 6 bases and J by 6 bases, with 21 bases between the two germline ends. CDR1 MNHEY and CDR2 SMNVEV come from the germline V gene (reference sequence). The CDR3 length is 15 residues. CDR3 sequence reads: CASSRSGTLFGEQYF. The CDR3 DNA sequence: TGTGCCAGCAGCCGGTCAGGTACGCTATTTGGCGAGCAGTACTTC.

The chain joins TRBV27 to TRBJ2-7; 8 bases map to TRBD2. The trim removed 6 bases at V and 2 bases at J, leaving 6 bases unmatched. Germline CDR1 and CDR2: MNHEY and SMNVEV (reference sequence). CDR3 size: 14 residues. CDR3 DNA sequence: TGTGCCAGCAGGCGGAGCGGGGGCACCTACGAGCAGTACTTC. Its protein product is CASRRSGGTYEQYF.

A remark on this clone: Sequence at one end of the junction differs from germline and may be a read error. The J gene is TRBJ1-1, the V gene TRBV7-9; perhaps TRBD1 as D (5 bases). Germline V gene data show CDR1 as SEHNR and CDR2 as FQNEAQ (reference sequence). The CDR3 has 13 amino acids. The CDR3 loop reads CSSSLPGGGEAFF. CDR3 sequence (DNA): TGTTCCAGCAGCTTACCTGGGGGGGGTGAAGCTTTCTTT.

This clone has a handful of counts. The chain combines TRBV4-3 with TRBJ1-1; D is unresolved. The CDR3 spans 15 residues. Trimming cost V 2 bases and J 1 base, with 11 bases left between them. Germline values: CDR1 LGHNA, CDR2 YSLEER. CDR3 protein: CASSQNRGGNTEAFF. The CDR3 DNA is TGCGCCAGCAGCCAAAATCGAGGCGGGAACACTGAAGCTTTCTTT.

The chain links TRBV28 to TRBJ2-3; tentatively, D is TRBD2 (7 bases). The CDR3 has 14 amino acids. Trimming pared 3 bases from V and 6 bases from J, leaving 13 bases between. CDR1 is MDHEN and CDR2 is SYDVKM in the germline V gene. The CDR3 coding sequence is TGTGCCAGCAGTTTCCTCGCGGGGGCTGATACGCAGTATTTT. Translated, it gives CASSFLAGADTQYF. The whole variable domain, remainder taken from reference TRBV28 and TRBJ2-3, is DVKVTQSSRYLVKRTGEKVFLECVQDMDHENMFWYRQDPGLGLRLIYFSYDVKMKEKGDIPEGYSVSREKKERFSLILESASTNQTSMYLCASSFLAGADTQYFGPGTRLTVL.

The chain has TRBV10-1 and TRBJ2-1, with TRBD2 as a possible D gene (6 bases). There are 15 residues in the CDR3. V lost 2 bases and J lost 0, with 8 bases in between. Germline CDR1 is WNHNN and CDR2 is SYGVQD (reference sequence). The CDR3 DNA follows: TGCGCCAGCAGTGAGGGGGGGTTCTCCTACAATGAGCAGTTCTTC. This translates into CASSEGGFSYNEQFF.

The rearrangement links TRBV28 to TRBJ1-4; D call uncertain. V was pared by 5 bases and J by 0 bases, with 10 bases between. This CDR3 is built from 15 residues. The V gene's germline CDR1 is MDHEN and CDR2 SYDVKM. In DNA form, the CDR3 reads TGTGCCAGCAGTATCTACAGAGCAACTAATGAAAAACTGTTTTTT. Protein sequence: CASSIYRATNEKLFF.

This chain joins TRBV5-1 and TRBJ2-5; 10 nucleotides line up with TRBD2. V was pared by 3 bases and J by 1 base, with 3 bases of the junction left unmatched. CDR3 length: 15 amino acids. Germline assignment: CDR1 SGHRS and CDR2 YFSETQ. This CDR3 reads CASSSGTSVQETQYF. CDR3 sequence (DNA): TGCGCCAGCAGCTCCGGGACTAGCGTCCAAGAGACCCAGTACTTC.

V gene TRBV5-1 combines with J gene TRBJ2-1, with 7 nucleotides matching TRBD2. Germline V gene data show CDR1 as SGHRS and CDR2 as YFSETQ. With 2 bases clipped from V and 10 bases from J, the junction kept 0 bases outside the gene matches. This CDR3 spans 11 amino acids. The CDR3 nucleotides read TGCGCCAGCAGCTTACTAGCGGAGCAGTTCTTC. Encoded protein: CASSLLAEQFF.